A single sample is the source of the 10 T cell receptor beta chains below, sequenced in a study of post-analysis software for immune sequencing data. TCR beta cDNA libraries included unique molecular identifiers. TCRdb re-called the PCR reads through MiXCR, storing one row per CDR3 protein. The profile covers 150,000 to 200,000 distinct CDR3 sequences, with 30% appearing a single time and approximately 1.5% taken by the ten largest. Their antigen targets remain unknown. Findings of the study overall: Patients carried roughly five TRBV segments more frequently than controls did, and TRBV5-6, TRBV5-1 and TRBV20-1 were among them.

The specimen sequenced was blood. Every receptor here comes from a girl aged 5 to 17 with multiple sclerosis.

This clonotype has just a few counts. The chain employs TRBV7-9 and TRBJ1-4; TRBD1 is a possible D gene (6 bases). The CDR3 is 12 amino acids. Germline V gene sequence: CDR1 SEHNR, CDR2 FQNEAQ (reference sequence). V lost 3 bases and J lost 16, with 15 bases in between. The CDR3 region has the DNA TGTGCCAGCAGCTTCGACTGGGGGGCCCCGTTTTTT. Translating it yields CASSFDWGAPFF.

In this sample, this clonotype turned up many times. The chain combines TRBV7-8 with TRBJ2-5, with 9 bases aligning to TRBD2. The CDR3 has 17 residues. Germline loops: CDR1 SGHVS, CDR2 FQNEAQ. The J segment lost 5 bases and the V segment lost 1 base, leaving 11 bases of the junction unmatched. The CDR3 is CASSLGRLAGAEETQYF. DNA for the CDR3: TGTGCCAGCAGCTTAGGGAGGTTAGCGGGAGCAGAGGAGACCCAGTACTTC.

This clonotype showed up just a few times. V and J are TRBV12-3 or TRBV12-4 and TRBJ2-7; 8 bases align to TRBD2. V lost 4 bases, J lost 3 bases, and 8 bases stayed unmatched. CDR3 size: 15 residues. As DNA, the CDR3 is TGTGCCAGCAGTTCCCCCATAGCGGGGTGCTACGAGCAGTACTTC. Translation: CASSSPIAGCYEQYF.

This clonotype turned up a few times. The chain joins TRBV11-2 to TRBJ1-1, with D possibly matching TRBD1 (5 bases). In germline, CDR1 is SGHAT, CDR2 FQNNGV. CDR3 length: 12 amino acids. Trimming shortened V by 5 bases and J by 6 bases, and 10 bases separated the two germline ends. CDR3 amino acids: CASSPGGAEAFF. For the CDR3, the DNA is TGTGCCAGCAGCCCGGGGGGGGCTGAAGCTTTCTTT.

Remarks on this clonotype: At one end, the junction sequence differs from germline, possibly due to a read error. CDR3 region: CAGSEGAGGVYNEQYF. The CDR3 region has the DNA TGCGCCGGCAGTGAAGGAGCGGGAGGGGTCTACAATGAGCAGTACTTC. The chain recombines TRBV10-2 with TRBJ2-1, with TRBD2 identical over 10 bases. The DNA end is more similar to TRBJ2-7, so the J call may be wrong. The CDR3 totals 16 residues. CDR1 is WSHSY and CDR2 is SAAADI in the germline V gene.

The sample holds a few counts of this clonotype. The chain employs TRBV14 and TRBJ2-5; D unresolved. The DNA end lines up better with TRBJ2-7; the J call may be wrong. The CDR3 runs to 11 residues. The germline V gene has CDR1 SGHDN and CDR2 FVKESK. As DNA, the CDR3 is TGTGCCAGCAGCCAAGTGAACGAGCAGTACTTC. Its translation is CASSQVNEQYF.

This clonotype showed up many times. CDR3 protein: CSAVQETQYF. CDR3 nucleotides: TGCAGCGCGGTACAGGAGACCCAGTACTTC. The genes are TRBV29-1 and TRBJ2-5, with D unclear. The CDR3 spans 10 residues. CDR1 is SQVTM and CDR2 is ANQGSEA in the germline V gene. Between the trimmed V and J ends, which lost 7 bases and 5 bases, there was a span of 8 bases.

This clonotype was seen at least ten times. This rearrangement joins TRBV9 to TRBJ2-1; D is unresolved. Germline V CDR1 and CDR2: SGDLS, YYNGEE. The CDR3 runs 14 residues. The ends were cut back, 5 bases at V and 0 bases at J, with 9 bases in the middle. Here the CDR3 reads CASSASSSYNEQFF. In DNA, the CDR3 is TGTGCCAGCAGTGCGAGTAGCTCCTACAATGAGCAGTTCTTC.

This sequence joins TRBV7-3 and TRBJ1-1; tentative D call: TRBD1 (5 bases). The CDR3 consists of 14 residues. V lost 3 bases and J 8 bases, leaving 16 bases between the germline ends. The germline V gene has CDR1 SGHTA and CDR2 FQGTGA. DNA of the CDR3: TGTGCCAGCAGCTTGTCCCGGACAATTGGGGAAGCTTTCTTT. As protein: CASSLSRTIGEAFF.

The chain uses TRBV2 and TRBJ2-1; D call uncertain. The CDR3 spans 13 residues. V was clipped by 6 bases and J by 4 bases, with 10 bases between them. Germline V gives CDR1 SNHLY, CDR2 FYNNEI. The CDR3 reads CASRLLLYNEQFF. The CDR3 coding sequence is TGTGCCAGCAGACTCCTGCTATACAATGAGCAGTTCTTC.